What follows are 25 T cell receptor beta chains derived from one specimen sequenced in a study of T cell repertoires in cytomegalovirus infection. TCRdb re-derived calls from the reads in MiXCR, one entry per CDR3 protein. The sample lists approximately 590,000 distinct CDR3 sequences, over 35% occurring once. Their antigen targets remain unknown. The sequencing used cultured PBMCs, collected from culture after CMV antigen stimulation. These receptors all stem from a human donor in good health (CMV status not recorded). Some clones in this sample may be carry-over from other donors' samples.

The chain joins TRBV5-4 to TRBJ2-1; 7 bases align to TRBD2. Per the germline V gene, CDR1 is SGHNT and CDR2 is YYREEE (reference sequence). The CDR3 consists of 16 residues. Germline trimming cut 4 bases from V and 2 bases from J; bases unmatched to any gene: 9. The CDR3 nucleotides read TGTGCCAGCAGCCATGGGGAGGGCGGGGCCTACAATGAGCAGTTCTTC. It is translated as CASSHGEGGAYNEQFF. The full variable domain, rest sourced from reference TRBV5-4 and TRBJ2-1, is ETGVTQSPTHLIKTRGQQVTLRCSSQSGHNTVSWYQQALGQGPQFIFQYYREEENGRGNFPPRFSGLQFPNYSSELNVNALELDDSALYLCASSHGEGGAYNEQFFGPGTRLTVL.

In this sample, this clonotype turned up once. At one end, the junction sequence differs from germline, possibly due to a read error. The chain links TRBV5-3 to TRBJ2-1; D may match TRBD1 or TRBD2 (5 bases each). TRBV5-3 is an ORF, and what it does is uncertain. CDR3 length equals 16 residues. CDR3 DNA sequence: TGTGCCAGCAGCTTGGCCGGGGCCGCGGGCCACAATGAGCAGTTCTTC. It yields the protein CASSLAGAAGHNEQFF.

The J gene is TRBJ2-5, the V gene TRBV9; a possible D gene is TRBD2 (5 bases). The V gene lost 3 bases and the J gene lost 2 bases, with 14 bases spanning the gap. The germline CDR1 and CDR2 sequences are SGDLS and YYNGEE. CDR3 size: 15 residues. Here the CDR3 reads CASSDLLGPQETQYF. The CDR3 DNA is TGTGCCAGCAGCGACCTACTAGGCCCTCAAGAGACCCAGTACTTC. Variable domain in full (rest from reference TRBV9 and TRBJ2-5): DSGVTQTPKHLITATGQRVTLRCSPRSGDLSVYWYQQSLDQGLQFLIQYYNGEERAKGNILERFSAQQFPDLHSELNLSSLELGDSALYFCASSDLLGPQETQYFGPGTRLLVL.

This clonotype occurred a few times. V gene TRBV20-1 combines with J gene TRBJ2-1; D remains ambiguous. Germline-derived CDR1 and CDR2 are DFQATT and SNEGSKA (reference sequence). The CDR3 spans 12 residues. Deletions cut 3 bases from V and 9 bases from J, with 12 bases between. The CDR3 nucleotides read TGCAGTGCTAGCCCCCGCGTGGGTGAGCAGTTCTTC. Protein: CSASPRVGEQFF.

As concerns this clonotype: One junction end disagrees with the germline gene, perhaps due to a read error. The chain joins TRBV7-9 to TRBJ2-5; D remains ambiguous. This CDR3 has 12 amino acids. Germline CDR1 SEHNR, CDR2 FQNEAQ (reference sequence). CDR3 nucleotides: TGTGCCGGCAGCCTGTCAGGAGAGACCCAGTACTTC. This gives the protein CAGSLSGETQYF.

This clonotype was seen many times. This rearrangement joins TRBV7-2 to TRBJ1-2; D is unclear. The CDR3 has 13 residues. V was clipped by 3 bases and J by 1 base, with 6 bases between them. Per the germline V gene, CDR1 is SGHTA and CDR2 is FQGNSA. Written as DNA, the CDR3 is TGTGCCAGCAGCTTCGGCAGTAACTATGGCTACACCTTC. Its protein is CASSFGSNYGYTF.

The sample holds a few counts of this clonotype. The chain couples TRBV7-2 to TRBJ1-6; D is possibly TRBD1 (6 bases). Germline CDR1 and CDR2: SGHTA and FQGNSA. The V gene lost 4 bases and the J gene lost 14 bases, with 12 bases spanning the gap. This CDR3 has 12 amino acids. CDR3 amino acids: CASSYLQGALHF. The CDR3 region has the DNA TGTGCCAGCAGCTACCTACAGGGTGCCCTCCACTTT.

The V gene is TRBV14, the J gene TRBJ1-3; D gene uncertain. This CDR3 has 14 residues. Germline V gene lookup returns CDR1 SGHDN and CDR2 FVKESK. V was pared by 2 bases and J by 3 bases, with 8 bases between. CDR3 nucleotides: TGTGCCAGCAGCCAATTCCGGCTTGGAAACACCATATATTTT. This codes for CASSQFRLGNTIYF.

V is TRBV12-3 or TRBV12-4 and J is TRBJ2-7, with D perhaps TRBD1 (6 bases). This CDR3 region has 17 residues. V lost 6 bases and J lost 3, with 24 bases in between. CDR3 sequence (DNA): TGTGCCAGCAGCCCCTTACAGGGAATGGGTTTGGACTACGAGCAGTACTTC. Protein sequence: CASSPLQGMGLDYEQYF.

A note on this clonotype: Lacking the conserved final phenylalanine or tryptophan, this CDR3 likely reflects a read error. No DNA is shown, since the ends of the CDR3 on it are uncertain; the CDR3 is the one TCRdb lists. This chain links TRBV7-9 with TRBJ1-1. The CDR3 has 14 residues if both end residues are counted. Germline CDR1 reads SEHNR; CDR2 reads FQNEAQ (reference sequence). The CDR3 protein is CASSHPLNTEAFFV.

This CDR3 reads CATKGYSGSTGELFF. CDR3 nucleotide sequence: TGTGCCACTAAGGGGTATTCCGGGAGTACCGGGGAGCTGTTTTTT. The chain uses TRBV19 and TRBJ2-2; the D gene is possibly TRBD2 (6 bases). The CDR3 is made up of 15 amino acids. Trimming removed 10 bases from V and 5 bases from J, with 20 bases in between. CDR1 and CDR2 from the germline V gene are LNHDA and SQIVND (reference sequence).

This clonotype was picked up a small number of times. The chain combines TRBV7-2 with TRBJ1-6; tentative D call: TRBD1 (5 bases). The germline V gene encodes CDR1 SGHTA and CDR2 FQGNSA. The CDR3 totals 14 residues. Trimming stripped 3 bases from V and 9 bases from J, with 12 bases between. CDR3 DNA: TGTGCCAGCAGCTTTGCAGGGCCTGGTTCACCCCTCCACTTT. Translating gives CASSFAGPGSPLHF.

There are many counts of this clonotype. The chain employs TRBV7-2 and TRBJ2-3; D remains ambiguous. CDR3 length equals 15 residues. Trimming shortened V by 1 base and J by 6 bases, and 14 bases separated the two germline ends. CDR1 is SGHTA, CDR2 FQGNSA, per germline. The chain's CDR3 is CASSLGVRPGDTQYF. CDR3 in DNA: TGTGCCAGCAGCTTAGGAGTTAGGCCCGGGGATACGCAGTATTTT.

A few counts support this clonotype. CDR3 sequence: CASSQVGGRYNEQFF. The CDR3 nucleotides read TGCGCCAGCAGCCAAGTGGGGGGAAGGTACAATGAGCAGTTCTTC. V and J are TRBV4-1 and TRBJ2-1, with D possibly matching TRBD2 (6 bases). Germline V gene lookup returns CDR1 MGHRA and CDR2 YSYEKL. V shed 1 base and J shed 4 bases, with 11 bases lying between them. CDR3 length equals 15 residues.

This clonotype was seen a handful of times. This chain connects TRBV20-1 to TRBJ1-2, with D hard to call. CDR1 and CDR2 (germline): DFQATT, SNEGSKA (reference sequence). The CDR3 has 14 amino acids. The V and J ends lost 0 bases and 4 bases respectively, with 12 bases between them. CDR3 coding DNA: TGCAGTGCTAGAGATCCCGGGCAAACCTATGGCTACACCTTC. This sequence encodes CSARDPGQTYGYTF.

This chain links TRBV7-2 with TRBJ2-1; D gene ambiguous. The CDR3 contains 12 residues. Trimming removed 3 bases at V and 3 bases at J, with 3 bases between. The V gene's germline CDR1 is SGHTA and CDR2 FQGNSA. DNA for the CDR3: TGTGCCAGCAGCTTCGACTACAATGAGCAGTTCTTC. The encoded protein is CASSFDYNEQFF. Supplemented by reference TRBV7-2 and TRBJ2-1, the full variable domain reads GAGVSQSPSNKVTEKGKDVELRCDPISGHTALYWYRQSLGQGLEFLIYFQGNSAPDKSGLPSDRFSAERTGGSVSTLTIQRTQQEDSAVYLCASSFDYNEQFFGPGTRLTVL.

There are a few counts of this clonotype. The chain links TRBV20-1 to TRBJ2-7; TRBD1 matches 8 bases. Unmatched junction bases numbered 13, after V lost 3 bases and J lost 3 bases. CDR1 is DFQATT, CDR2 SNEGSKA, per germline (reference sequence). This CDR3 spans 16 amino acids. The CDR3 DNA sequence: TGCAGTGCTAGCATAGCCTCGGGACAGGTATACTACGAGCAGTACTTC. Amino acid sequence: CSASIASGQVYYEQYF.

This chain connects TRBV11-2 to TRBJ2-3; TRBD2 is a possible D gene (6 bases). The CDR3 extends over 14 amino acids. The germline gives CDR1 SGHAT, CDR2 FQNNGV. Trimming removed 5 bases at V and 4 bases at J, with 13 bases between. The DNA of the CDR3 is TGTGCCAGCAGCCAACCGCCTAGCGCAGATACGCAGTATTTT. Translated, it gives CASSQPPSADTQYF. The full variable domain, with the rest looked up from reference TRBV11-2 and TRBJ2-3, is EAGVAQSPRYKIIEKRQSVAFWCNPISGHATLYWYQQILGQGPKLLIQFQNNGVVDDSQLPKDRFSAERLKGVDSTLKIQPAKLEDSAVYLCASSQPPSADTQYFGPGTRLTVL.

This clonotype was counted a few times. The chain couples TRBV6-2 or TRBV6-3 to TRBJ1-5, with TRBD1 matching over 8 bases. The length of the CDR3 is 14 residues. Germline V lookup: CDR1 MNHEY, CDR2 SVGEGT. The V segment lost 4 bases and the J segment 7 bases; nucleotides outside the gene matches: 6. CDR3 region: CASSSLTGEQPQHF. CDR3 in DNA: TGTGCCAGCAGTTCCCTGACAGGGGAACAGCCCCAGCATTTT.

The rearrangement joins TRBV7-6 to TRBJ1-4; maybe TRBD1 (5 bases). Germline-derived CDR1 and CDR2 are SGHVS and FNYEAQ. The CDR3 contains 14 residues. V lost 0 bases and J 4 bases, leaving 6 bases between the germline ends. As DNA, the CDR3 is TGTGCCAGCAGCTTAGCACAGGTTAATGAAAAACTGTTTTTT. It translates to CASSLAQVNEKLFF.

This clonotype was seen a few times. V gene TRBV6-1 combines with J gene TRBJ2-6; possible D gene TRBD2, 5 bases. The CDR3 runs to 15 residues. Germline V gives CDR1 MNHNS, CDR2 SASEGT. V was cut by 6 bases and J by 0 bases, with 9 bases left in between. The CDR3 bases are TGTGCCAGCAGCCGAAGCGGCTCTGGGGCCAACGTCCTGACTTTC. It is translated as CASSRSGSGANVLTF.

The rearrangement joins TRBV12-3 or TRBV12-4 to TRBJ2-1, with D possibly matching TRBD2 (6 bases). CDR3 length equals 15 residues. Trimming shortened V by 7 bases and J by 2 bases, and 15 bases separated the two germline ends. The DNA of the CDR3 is TGTGCCAGCACCAGTACCGGGGGTACCTACAATGAGCAGTTCTTC. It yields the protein CASTSTGGTYNEQFF.

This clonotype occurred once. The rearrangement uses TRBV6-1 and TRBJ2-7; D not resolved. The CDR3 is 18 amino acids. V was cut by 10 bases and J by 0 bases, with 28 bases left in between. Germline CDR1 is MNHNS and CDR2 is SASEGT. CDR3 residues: CATQPRRADLYSSYEQYF. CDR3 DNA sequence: TGTGCCACCCAGCCCCGACGGGCAGATCTATACAGCTCCTACGAGCAGTACTTC.

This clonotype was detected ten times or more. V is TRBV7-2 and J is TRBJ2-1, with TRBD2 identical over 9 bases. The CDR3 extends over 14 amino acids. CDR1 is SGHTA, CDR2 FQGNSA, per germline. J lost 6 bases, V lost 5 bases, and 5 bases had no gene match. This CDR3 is CASSAGLAGNEQFF. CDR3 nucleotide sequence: TGTGCCAGCAGCGCGGGACTAGCTGGCAATGAGCAGTTCTTC.

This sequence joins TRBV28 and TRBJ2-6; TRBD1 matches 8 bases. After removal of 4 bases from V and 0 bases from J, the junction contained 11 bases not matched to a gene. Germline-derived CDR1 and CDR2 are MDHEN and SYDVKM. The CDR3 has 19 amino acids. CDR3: CASSYPGQGSYSGANVLTF. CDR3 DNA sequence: TGTGCCAGCAGTTACCCCGGACAGGGAAGCTACTCTGGGGCCAACGTCCTGACTTTC. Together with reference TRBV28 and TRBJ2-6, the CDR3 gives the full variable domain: DVKVTQSSRYLVKRTGEKVFLECVQDMDHENMFWYRQDPGLGLRLIYFSYDVKMKEKGDIPEGYSVSREKKERFSLILESASTNQTSMYLCASSYPGQGSYSGANVLTFGAGSRLTVL.